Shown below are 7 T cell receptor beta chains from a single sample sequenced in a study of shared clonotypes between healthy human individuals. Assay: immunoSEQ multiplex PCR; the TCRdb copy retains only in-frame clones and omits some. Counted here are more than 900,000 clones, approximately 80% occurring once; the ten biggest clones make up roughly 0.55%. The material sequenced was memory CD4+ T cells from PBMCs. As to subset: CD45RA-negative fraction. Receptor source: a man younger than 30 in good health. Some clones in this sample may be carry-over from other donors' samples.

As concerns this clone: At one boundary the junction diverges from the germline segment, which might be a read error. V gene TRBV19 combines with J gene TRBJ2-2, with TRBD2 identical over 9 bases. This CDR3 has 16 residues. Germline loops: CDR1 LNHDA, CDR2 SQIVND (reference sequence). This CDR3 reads CTSSITAGGETGELFF. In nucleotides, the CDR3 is TGTACCAGTAGTATAACAGCGGGAGGAGAGACCGGGGAGCTGTTTTTT.

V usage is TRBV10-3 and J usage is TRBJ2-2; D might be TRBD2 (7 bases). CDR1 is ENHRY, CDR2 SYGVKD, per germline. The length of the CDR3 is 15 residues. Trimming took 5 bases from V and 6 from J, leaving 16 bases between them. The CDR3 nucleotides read TGTGCCATCAGTACGGGGGGCAGGGGAGCCGGGGAGCTGTTTTTT. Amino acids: CAISTGGRGAGELFF.

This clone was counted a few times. DNA for the CDR3: TGTGCCAGCAGCGCCCGCGCCGCGACAGACTCCCCTTTTTCTCGCTACGAGCAGTACTTC. The encoded protein is CASSARAATDSPFSRYEQYF. V usage is TRBV7-6 and J usage is TRBJ2-7; D possibly corresponds to TRBD1 (5 bases). The CDR3 loop spans 20 amino acids. V was clipped by 5 bases and J by 3 bases, with 32 bases between them. Germline CDR1 reads SGHVS; CDR2 reads FNYEAQ.

The CDR3 DNA sequence: TGTGCTAGTGGTTTGGTTCGCCAGAACCGGCAGCCCCAGCATTTT. This codes for CASGLVRQNRQPQHF. This rearrangement joins TRBV12-5 to TRBJ1-5; D call uncertain. Germline values: CDR1 LGHNT, CDR2 FRNRAP. Trimming stripped 0 bases from V and 7 bases from J, with 13 bases between. The CDR3 extends over 15 amino acids.

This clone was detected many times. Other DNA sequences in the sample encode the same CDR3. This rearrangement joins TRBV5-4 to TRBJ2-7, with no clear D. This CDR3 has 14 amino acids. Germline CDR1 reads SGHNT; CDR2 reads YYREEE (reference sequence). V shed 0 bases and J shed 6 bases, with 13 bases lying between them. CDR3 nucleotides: TGTGCCAGCAGCTTGGAAGGTCTTTGGCGCGAGCAGTACTTC. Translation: CASSLEGLWREQYF.

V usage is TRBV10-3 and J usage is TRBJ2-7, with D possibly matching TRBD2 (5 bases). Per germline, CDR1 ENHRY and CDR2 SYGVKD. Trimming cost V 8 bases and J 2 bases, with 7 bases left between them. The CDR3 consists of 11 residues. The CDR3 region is CAIQAAYEQYF. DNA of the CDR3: TGTGCCATCCAAGCGGCCTACGAGCAGTACTTC.

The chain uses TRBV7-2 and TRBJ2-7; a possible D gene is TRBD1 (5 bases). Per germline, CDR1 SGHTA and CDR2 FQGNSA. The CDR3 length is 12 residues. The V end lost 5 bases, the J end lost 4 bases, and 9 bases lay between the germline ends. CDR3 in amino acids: CASSTQGYEQYF. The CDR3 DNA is TGTGCCAGCAGCACTCAGGGTTACGAGCAGTACTTC.